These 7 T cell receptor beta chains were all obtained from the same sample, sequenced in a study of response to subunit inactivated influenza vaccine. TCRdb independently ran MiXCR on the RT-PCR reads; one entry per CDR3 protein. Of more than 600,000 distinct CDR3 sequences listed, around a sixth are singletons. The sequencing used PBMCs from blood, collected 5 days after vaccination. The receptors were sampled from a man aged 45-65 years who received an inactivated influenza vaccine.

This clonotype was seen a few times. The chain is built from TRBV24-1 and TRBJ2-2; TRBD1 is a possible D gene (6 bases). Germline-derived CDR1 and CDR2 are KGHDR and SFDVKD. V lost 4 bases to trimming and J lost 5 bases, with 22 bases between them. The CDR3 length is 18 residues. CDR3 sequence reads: CATSESLTGTLRTGELFF. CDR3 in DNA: TGTGCCACCAGTGAATCCTTAACAGGGACCCTGAGGACCGGGGAGCTGTTTTTT.

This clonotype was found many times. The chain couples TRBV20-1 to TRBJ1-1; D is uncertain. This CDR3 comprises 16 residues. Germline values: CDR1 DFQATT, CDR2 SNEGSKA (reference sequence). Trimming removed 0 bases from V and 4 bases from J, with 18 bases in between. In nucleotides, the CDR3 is TGCAGTGCTAGAGATGAGGCATTTCATAGAGTCACTGAAGCTTTCTTT. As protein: CSARDEAFHRVTEAFF.

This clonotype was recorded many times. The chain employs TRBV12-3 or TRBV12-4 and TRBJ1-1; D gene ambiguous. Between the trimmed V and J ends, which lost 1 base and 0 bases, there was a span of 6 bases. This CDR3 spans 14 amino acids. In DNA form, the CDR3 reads TGTGCCAGCAGTTTAGTTCAGATGAACACTGAAGCTTTCTTT. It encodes CASSLVQMNTEAFF.

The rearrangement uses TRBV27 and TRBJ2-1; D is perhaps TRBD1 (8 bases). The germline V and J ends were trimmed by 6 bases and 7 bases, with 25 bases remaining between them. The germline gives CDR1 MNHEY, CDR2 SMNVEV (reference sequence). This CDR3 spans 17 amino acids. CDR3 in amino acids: CASRGFLSTGGANEQFF. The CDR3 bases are TGTGCCAGCAGAGGATTCCTTTCTACAGGGGGGGCGAATGAGCAGTTCTTC.

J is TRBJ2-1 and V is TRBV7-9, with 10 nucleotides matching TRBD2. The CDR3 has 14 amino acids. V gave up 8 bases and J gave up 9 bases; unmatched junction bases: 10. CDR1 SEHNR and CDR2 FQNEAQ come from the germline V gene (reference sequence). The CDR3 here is CASFESGRAPEQFF. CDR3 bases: TGTGCCAGCTTCGAGAGCGGGAGGGCACCTGAGCAGTTCTTC.

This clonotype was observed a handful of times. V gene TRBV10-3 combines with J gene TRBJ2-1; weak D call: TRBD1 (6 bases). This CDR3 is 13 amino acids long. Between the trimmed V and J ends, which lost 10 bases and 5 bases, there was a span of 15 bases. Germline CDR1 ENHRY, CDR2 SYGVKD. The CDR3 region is CATWEQGDNEQFF. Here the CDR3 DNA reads TGTGCCACCTGGGAACAGGGAGACAATGAGCAGTTCTTC.

CDR3 sequence reads: CASSYTPATEAFF. CDR3 nucleotide sequence: TGTGCCAGCAGTTACACCCCAGCTACTGAAGCTTTCTTT. The rearrangement joins TRBV6-5 to TRBJ1-1; D call uncertain. Germline V gene sequence: CDR1 MNHEY, CDR2 SVGAGI. V was trimmed by 2 bases and J by 5 bases, leaving 9 bases between them. The CDR3 is made up of 13 amino acids.